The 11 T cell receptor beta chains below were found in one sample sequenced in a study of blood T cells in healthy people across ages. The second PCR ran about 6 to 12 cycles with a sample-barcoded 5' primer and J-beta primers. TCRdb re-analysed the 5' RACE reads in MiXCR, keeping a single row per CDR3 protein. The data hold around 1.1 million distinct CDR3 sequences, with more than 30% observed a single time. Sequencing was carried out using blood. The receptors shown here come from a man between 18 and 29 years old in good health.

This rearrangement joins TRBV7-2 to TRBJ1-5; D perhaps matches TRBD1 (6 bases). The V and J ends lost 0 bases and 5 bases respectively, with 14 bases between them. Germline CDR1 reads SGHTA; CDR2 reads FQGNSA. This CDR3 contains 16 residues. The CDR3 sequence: CASSLAPGGVHQPQHF. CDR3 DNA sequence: TGTGCCAGCAGCTTAGCGCCGGGGGGCGTACATCAGCCCCAGCATTTT. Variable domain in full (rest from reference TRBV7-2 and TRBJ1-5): GAGVSQSPSNKVTEKGKDVELRCDPISGHTALYWYRQSLGQGLEFLIYFQGNSAPDKSGLPSDRFSAERTGGSVSTLTIQRTQQEDSAVYLCASSLAPGGVHQPQHFGDGTRLSIL.

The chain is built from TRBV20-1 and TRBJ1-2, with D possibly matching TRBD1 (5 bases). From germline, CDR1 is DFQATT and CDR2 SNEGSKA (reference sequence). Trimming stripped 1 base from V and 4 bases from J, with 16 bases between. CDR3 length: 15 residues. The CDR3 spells CSARAPDNIFYGYTF. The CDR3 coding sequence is TGCAGTGCTAGAGCCCCGGACAACATATTCTATGGCTACACCTTC.

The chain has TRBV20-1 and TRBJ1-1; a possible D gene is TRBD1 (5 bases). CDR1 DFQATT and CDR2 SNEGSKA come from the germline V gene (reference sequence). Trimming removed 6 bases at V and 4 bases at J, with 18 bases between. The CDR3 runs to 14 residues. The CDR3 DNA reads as TGCAGTGCCGGGCTCGGGGCCGGAAGCACTGAAGCTTTCTTT. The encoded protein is CSAGLGAGSTEAFF.

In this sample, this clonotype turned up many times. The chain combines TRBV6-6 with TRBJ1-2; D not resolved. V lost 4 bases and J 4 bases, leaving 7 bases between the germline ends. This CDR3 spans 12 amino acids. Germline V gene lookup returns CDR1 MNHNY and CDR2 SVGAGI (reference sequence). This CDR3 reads CASSSSVYGYTF. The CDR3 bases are TGTGCCAGCAGTTCCAGCGTCTATGGCTACACCTTC.

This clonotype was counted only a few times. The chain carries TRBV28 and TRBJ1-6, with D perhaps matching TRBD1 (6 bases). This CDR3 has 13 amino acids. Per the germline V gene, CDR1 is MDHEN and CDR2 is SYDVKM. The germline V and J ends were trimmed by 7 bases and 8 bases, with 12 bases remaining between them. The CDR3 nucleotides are TGTGCCAGCATTGACAGGCTAGATTCACCCCTCCACTTT. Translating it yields CASIDRLDSPLHF. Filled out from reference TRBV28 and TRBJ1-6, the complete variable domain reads DVKVTQSSRYLVKRTGEKVFLECVQDMDHENMFWYRQDPGLGLRLIYFSYDVKMKEKGDIPEGYSVSREKKERFSLILESASTNQTSMYLCASIDRLDSPLHFGNGTRLTVT.

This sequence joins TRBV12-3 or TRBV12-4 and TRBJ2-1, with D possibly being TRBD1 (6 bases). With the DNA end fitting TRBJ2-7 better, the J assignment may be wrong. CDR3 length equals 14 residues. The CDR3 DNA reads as TGTGCCAGCAGTCAATCAGGGGTATACAATGAGCAGTACTTC. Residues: CASSQSGVYNEQYF.

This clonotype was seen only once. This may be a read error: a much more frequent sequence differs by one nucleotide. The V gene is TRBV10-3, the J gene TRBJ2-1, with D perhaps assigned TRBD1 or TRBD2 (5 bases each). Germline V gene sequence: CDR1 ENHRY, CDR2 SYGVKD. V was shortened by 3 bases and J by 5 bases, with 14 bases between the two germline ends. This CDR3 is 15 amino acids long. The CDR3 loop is CAISDSVGVHNEQFF. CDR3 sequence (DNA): TGTGCCATCAGTGACTCGGTGGGGGTCCACAATGAGCAGTTCTTC.

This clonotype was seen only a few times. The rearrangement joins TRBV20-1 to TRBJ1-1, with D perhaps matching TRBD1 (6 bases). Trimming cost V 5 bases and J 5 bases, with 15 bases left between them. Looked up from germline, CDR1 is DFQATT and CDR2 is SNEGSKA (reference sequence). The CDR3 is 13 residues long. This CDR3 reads CSASGDIPTEAFF. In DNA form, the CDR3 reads TGCAGTGCTTCAGGGGATATTCCGACTGAAGCTTTCTTT.

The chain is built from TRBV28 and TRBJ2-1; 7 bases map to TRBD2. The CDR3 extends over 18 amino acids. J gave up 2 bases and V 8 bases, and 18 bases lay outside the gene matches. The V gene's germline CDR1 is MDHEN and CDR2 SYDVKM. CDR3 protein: CASGNLLKAGVAYNEQFF. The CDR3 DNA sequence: TGTGCCAGCGGGAATTTGCTGAAGGCGGGGGTAGCCTACAATGAGCAGTTCTTC. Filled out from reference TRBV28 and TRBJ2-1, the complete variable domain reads DVKVTQSSRYLVKRTGEKVFLECVQDMDHENMFWYRQDPGLGLRLIYFSYDVKMKEKGDIPEGYSVSREKKERFSLILESASTNQTSMYLCASGNLLKAGVAYNEQFFGPGTRLTVL.

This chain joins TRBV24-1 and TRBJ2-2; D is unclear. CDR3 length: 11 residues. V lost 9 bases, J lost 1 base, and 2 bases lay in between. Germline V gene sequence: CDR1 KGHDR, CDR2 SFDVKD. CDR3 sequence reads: CATENTGELFF. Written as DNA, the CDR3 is TGTGCCACCGAGAACACCGGGGAGCTGTTTTTT.

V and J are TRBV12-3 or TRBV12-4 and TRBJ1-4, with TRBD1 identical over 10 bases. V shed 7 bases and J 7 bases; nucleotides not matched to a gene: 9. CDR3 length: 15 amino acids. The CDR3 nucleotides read TGTGCCAGCATCCTTAGACAGGGGGCAGGTGAAAAACTGTTTTTT. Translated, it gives CASILRQGAGEKLFF.